Below are 30 T cell receptor beta chains sequenced from a single sample in a study of PD-1 blockade in classical Hodgkin lymphoma. Relapses following autologous stem cell transplantation were seen in all patients, with brentuximab vedotin exposure varying. Thawed PBMCs supplied CD8+ T cells via magnetic negative selection. Measured with immunoSEQ multiplex PCR; TCRdb has only the in-frame clones, and not every one. The sample includes over 9,000 clones, 84% of them seen just once. Here the sequenced sample was CD8+ T cells from blood, taken at baseline. These receptors came from a human donor with classical Hodgkin lymphoma.

The chain combines TRBV27 with TRBJ2-1; the D gene is possibly TRBD2 (5 bases). In germline, CDR1 is MNHEY, CDR2 SMNVEV (reference sequence). Trimming removed 3 bases from V and 7 bases from J, with 7 bases in between. The CDR3 contains 12 residues. In DNA form, the CDR3 reads TGTGCCAGCAGTTTCACTAGGAATGAGCAGTTCTTC. It encodes CASSFTRNEQFF.

V usage is TRBV4-1 and J usage is TRBJ2-7, with 8 positions matching TRBD2. This CDR3 contains 16 residues. Germline trimming cut 3 bases from V and 9 bases from J; bases unmatched to any gene: 16. Per germline, CDR1 MGHRA and CDR2 YSYEKL. DNA for the CDR3: TGCGCCAGCAGCCACCCCAAAGCGGGACTAGTCTTGAGGCAGTACTTC. This translates into CASSHPKAGLVLRQYF.

The CDR3 bases are TGTGCCACCAGGGGACTAGCGGCCTACGAGCAGTACTTC. Its protein product is CATRGLAAYEQYF. The V gene is TRBV27, the J gene TRBJ2-7, with 11 bases matching TRBD2. This CDR3 has 13 amino acids. From germline, CDR1 is MNHEY and CDR2 SMNVEV (reference sequence). V dropped 10 bases and J dropped 2; count of bases not matched to a gene: 4.

This clone was counted a few times. The chain employs TRBV19 and TRBJ1-1; no clear D. The CDR3 runs to 15 residues. The germline V gene has CDR1 LNHDA and CDR2 SQIVND (reference sequence). V gave up 6 bases and J gave up 6 bases, with 20 bases separating them. The CDR3 DNA is TGTGCCAGTAGGCCCCTCCTTGGATCGGGCGCTGAAGCTTTCTTT. Residues: CASRPLLGSGAEAFF.

The V call is TRBV19, the J call TRBJ2-7, with TRBD1 matching 7 bases. Germline-derived CDR1 and CDR2 are LNHDA and SQIVND (reference sequence). CDR3 length: 15 amino acids. Germline trimming cut 3 bases from V and 0 bases from J; bases unmatched to any gene: 5. CDR3 loop: CASSIGTASSYEQYF. The CDR3 DNA sequence: TGTGCCAGTAGTATCGGGACAGCTAGCTCCTACGAGCAGTACTTC.

V gene TRBV5-4 combines with J gene TRBJ2-1; TRBD1 aligns across 7 bases. Germline trimming cut 4 bases from V and 9 bases from J; bases unmatched to any gene: 4. The CDR3 is 12 residues long. The germline V gene encodes CDR1 SGHNT and CDR2 YYREEE (reference sequence). DNA of the CDR3: TGTGCCAGCAGCATACGGACAGGTGAGCAGTTCTTC. Translation: CASSIRTGEQFF. Filled out from reference TRBV5-4 and TRBJ2-1, the complete variable domain reads ETGVTQSPTHLIKTRGQQVTLRCSSQSGHNTVSWYQQALGQGPQFIFQYYREEENGRGNFPPRFSGLQFPNYSSELNVNALELDDSALYLCASSIRTGEQFFGPGTRLTVL.

This clone occurred once. The chain is built from TRBV4-3 and TRBJ2-3; D is undetermined. CDR1 and CDR2 (germline): LGHNA, YSLEER. The CDR3 extends over 18 amino acids. V was clipped by 3 bases and J by 2 bases, with 21 bases between them. DNA of the CDR3: TGCGCCAGCAGCCACGACAAGGTAGCTGAGGACCTCACAGATACGCAGTATTTT. Amino acids: CASSHDKVAEDLTDTQYF.

The CDR3 loop is CASTTGEYQETQYF. CDR3 nucleotides: TGTGCCAGCACGACAGGAGAGTACCAAGAGACCCAGTACTTC. The chain employs TRBV2 and TRBJ2-5; D may be TRBD1 (6 bases). Germline V lookup: CDR1 SNHLY, CDR2 FYNNEI. The germline V and J ends were trimmed by 7 bases and 0 bases, with 12 bases remaining between them. The CDR3 extends over 14 amino acids.

This clone counts as medium-sized. CDR3 region: CASTLGVNEQFF. DNA for the CDR3: TGTGCCAGTACCCTAGGGGTCAATGAGCAGTTCTTC. The chain employs TRBV19 and TRBJ2-1, with a tentative D call TRBD1 (5 bases). Germline-derived CDR1 and CDR2 are LNHDA and SQIVND (reference sequence). The CDR3 spans 12 residues. Trimming left V 7 bases short and J 6 bases short, with 10 bases between.

The CDR3: CASSETGVSGANVLTF. As DNA, the CDR3 is TGTGCCAGCAGCGAAACAGGGGTTTCTGGGGCCAACGTCCTGACTTTC. The chain recombines TRBV9 with TRBJ2-6; 7 nucleotides align to TRBD1. This CDR3 spans 16 amino acids. Trimming removed 3 bases from V and 1 base from J; junction bases left unmatched: 4. Germline loops: CDR1 SGDLS, CDR2 YYNGEE.

This sequence joins TRBV28 and TRBJ2-1; tentative D call: TRBD2 (5 bases). CDR1 is MDHEN, CDR2 SYDVKM, per germline. The CDR3 is 15 amino acids. V was trimmed by 3 bases and J by 0 bases, leaving 9 bases between them. The CDR3 region is CASSLRAVSYNEQFF. CDR3 sequence (DNA): TGTGCCAGCAGTTTGCGGGCCGTCTCCTACAATGAGCAGTTCTTC.

The rearrangement links TRBV30 to TRBJ2-7; 14 nucleotides line up with TRBD2. In germline, CDR1 is GTSNPN, CDR2 SVGIG (reference sequence). J gave up 6 bases and V 3 bases, and 4 bases lay outside the gene matches. The CDR3 has 14 residues. CDR3 region: CAWRGLAGAGEQYF. The CDR3 bases are TGTGCCTGGAGGGGACTAGCGGGAGCAGGCGAGCAGTACTTC.

The chain combines TRBV25-1 with TRBJ1-3; the D is unclear. The CDR3 sequence is 16 residues long. The germline V gene encodes CDR1 MGHDK and CDR2 SYGVNS. Trimming left V 4 bases short and J 0 bases short, with 13 bases between. In DNA form, the CDR3 reads TGTGCCAGCAGTGCCACGACTACCCGCTCTGGAAACACCATATATTTT. It yields the protein CASSATTTRSGNTIYF.

This chain joins TRBV28 and TRBJ1-4; D is unclear. With 2 bases removed from V and 6 bases from J, the gap between germline ends came to 10 bases. Germline assignment: CDR1 MDHEN and CDR2 SYDVKM. The length of the CDR3 is 14 residues. CDR3 region: CASSLRTEDEKLFF. Here the CDR3 DNA reads TGTGCCAGCAGTTTAAGGACCGAGGATGAAAAACTGTTTTTT.

This clone was seen a single time. The chain combines TRBV6-5 with TRBJ2-1; D remains ambiguous. V was pared by 3 bases and J by 0 bases, with 9 bases between. Germline CDR1 MNHEY, CDR2 SVGAGI. This CDR3 comprises 15 residues. In DNA form, the CDR3 reads TGTGCCAGCAGTTATTCTGGGGACTCCTACAATGAGCAGTTCTTC. Its protein is CASSYSGDSYNEQFF.

This clone came up once. The chain carries TRBV19 and TRBJ2-1, with D possibly matching TRBD2 (6 bases). There are 16 residues in the CDR3. Looked up from germline, CDR1 is LNHDA and CDR2 is SQIVND (reference sequence). V was clipped by 0 bases and J by 0 bases, with 9 bases between them. CDR3 amino acids: CASSIDLGGSYNEQFF. In DNA, the CDR3 is TGTGCCAGTAGTATAGATCTCGGGGGCTCCTACAATGAGCAGTTCTTC.

This clone is a singleton in its sample. This sequence joins TRBV9 and TRBJ1-3; the D gene is possibly TRBD1 (5 bases). CDR1 and CDR2 from the germline V gene are SGDLS and YYNGEE. The V end lost 4 bases, the J end lost 4 bases, and 15 bases lay between the germline ends. The CDR3 runs to 15 residues. The CDR3 nucleotides read TGTGCCAGCAGCCGTCGCCAGGGATTAGGAAACACCATATATTTT. Amino acids: CASSRRQGLGNTIYF.

This clone was seen a single time. V is TRBV7-9 and J is TRBJ2-7; 11 nucleotides agree with TRBD2. CDR1 and CDR2 (germline): SEHNR, FQNEAQ (reference sequence). V lost 4 bases, J lost 3 bases, and 2 bases stayed unmatched. The CDR3 covers 14 residues. This CDR3 is CASSWTSGLYEQYF. The DNA for the CDR3 is TGTGCCAGCAGCTGGACTAGCGGGCTCTACGAGCAGTACTTC.

This clone was detected a few times. V is TRBV19 and J is TRBJ1-1; TRBD1 is a possible D gene (6 bases). Trimming cost V 5 bases and J 6 bases, with 10 bases left between them. CDR1 LNHDA and CDR2 SQIVND come from the germline V gene (reference sequence). This CDR3 has 12 amino acids. CDR3 nucleotide sequence: TGTGCCAGTAGTCCAGGGGTGGCTGAAGCTTTCTTT. Protein: CASSPGVAEAFF.

This chain links TRBV5-1 with TRBJ2-5; 7 nucleotides match TRBD1. The V and J ends lost 3 bases and 2 bases, in that order; junction bases with no gene match: 7. The CDR3 spans 15 residues. The germline CDR1 and CDR2 sequences are SGHRS and YFSETQ. The CDR3 spells CASSWTQGVQETQYF. CDR3 bases: TGCGCCAGCAGCTGGACCCAGGGGGTTCAAGAGACCCAGTACTTC.

This clone has a single count. The rearrangement uses TRBV6-5 and TRBJ1-2; tentatively, D is TRBD1 (5 bases). The CDR3 is made up of 12 amino acids. From germline, CDR1 is MNHEY and CDR2 SVGAGI. V was pared by 2 bases and J by 7 bases, with 8 bases between. Here the CDR3 reads CASSYTGLGYTF. The CDR3 DNA sequence: TGTGCCAGCAGTTACACGGGACTTGGCTACACCTTC.

This chain connects TRBV6-5 to TRBJ2-3; the D gene is possibly TRBD2 (6 bases). Germline values: CDR1 MNHEY, CDR2 SVGAGI. The V end lost 0 bases, the J end lost 4 bases, and 8 bases lay between the germline ends. CDR3 length: 14 residues. The CDR3 protein is CASSYSSGADTQYF. For the CDR3, the DNA is TGTGCCAGCAGTTACTCATCGGGGGCAGATACGCAGTATTTT.

V usage is TRBV19 and J usage is TRBJ1-2, with D possibly matching TRBD1 (5 bases). CDR1 is LNHDA and CDR2 is SQIVND in the germline V gene (reference sequence). The ends were cut back, 9 bases at V and 4 bases at J, with 15 bases in the middle. The CDR3 is 13 amino acids. The CDR3 nucleotides read TGTGCCAGCGGGACCGGGACCCTCTATGGCTACACCTTC. This codes for CASGTGTLYGYTF.

Here the CDR3 reads CAWSRLAGGQQTQYF. The CDR3 DNA reads TGTGCCTGGAGTCGACTAGCGGGAGGGCAACAGACCCAGTACTTC. The rearrangement links TRBV30 to TRBJ2-5, with 14 nucleotides matching TRBD2. V lost 2 bases, J lost 6 bases, and 5 bases stayed unmatched. The CDR3 totals 15 residues. Germline V CDR1 and CDR2: GTSNPN, SVGIG (reference sequence).

The V gene is TRBV27, the J gene TRBJ2-1, with D unresolved. Trimming took off 6 bases at V and 9 bases at J, with 15 bases between the two ends. CDR1 and CDR2 from the germline V gene are MNHEY and SMNVEV (reference sequence). This CDR3 region has 13 residues. The CDR3 DNA follows: TGTGCCAGCAGCCCCCAAATGGGTATTGAGCAGTTCTTC. Translating it yields CASSPQMGIEQFF.

CDR3: CASSLDSSPSYEQYF. For the CDR3, the DNA is TGTGCCAGCAGTTTGGACAGTTCCCCCTCCTACGAGCAGTACTTC. V gene TRBV28 combines with J gene TRBJ2-7; tentatively, D is TRBD1 (6 bases). The germline V gene has CDR1 MDHEN and CDR2 SYDVKM. The CDR3 loop spans 15 amino acids. V was clipped by 3 bases and J by 0 bases, with 12 bases between them.

CDR3: CASSQERQGADYGYTF. In nucleotides, the CDR3 is TGCGCCAGCAGCCAAGAAAGGCAGGGGGCGGACTATGGCTACACCTTC. The V call is TRBV4-3, the J call TRBJ1-2, with TRBD1 identical over 8 bases. CDR3 size: 16 residues. The V gene's germline CDR1 is LGHNA and CDR2 YSLEER. Trimming at V came to 0 bases and at J to 3 bases, leaving 6 bases not matched to a gene.

This chain's CDR3 is CASSQHRGQETYGYTF. The CDR3 DNA reads TGCGCCAGCAGCCAACATAGGGGACAGGAGACGTATGGCTACACCTTC. J is TRBJ1-2 and V is TRBV4-3, with 8 bases matching TRBD1. V gave up 2 bases and J gave up 5 bases; unmatched junction bases: 10. CDR1 is LGHNA and CDR2 is YSLEER in the germline V gene. This CDR3 is built from 16 residues.

The rearrangement uses TRBV6-1 and TRBJ2-2, with TRBD2 matching 8 bases. Germline V gives CDR1 MNHNS, CDR2 SASEGT. The CDR3 has 16 residues. Trimming took 0 bases from V and 10 from J; bases not matched to a gene: 10. The DNA for the CDR3 is TGTGCCAGCAGTGAAGCCGAGGGCGGGGGGCGCGAGGAGCTGTTTTTT. It yields the protein CASSEAEGGGREELFF.

In this sample, this clone turned up a few times. This chain uses TRBV6-4 with TRBJ2-1; D ambiguous. The germline V and J ends were trimmed by 0 bases and 3 bases, with 9 bases remaining between them. Germline lookup yields CDR1 MRHNA and CDR2 SNTAGT. The CDR3 runs 15 residues. The CDR3: CASSDSSELYNEQFF. The CDR3 DNA follows: TGTGCCAGCAGTGACTCGTCTGAACTCTACAATGAGCAGTTCTTC.